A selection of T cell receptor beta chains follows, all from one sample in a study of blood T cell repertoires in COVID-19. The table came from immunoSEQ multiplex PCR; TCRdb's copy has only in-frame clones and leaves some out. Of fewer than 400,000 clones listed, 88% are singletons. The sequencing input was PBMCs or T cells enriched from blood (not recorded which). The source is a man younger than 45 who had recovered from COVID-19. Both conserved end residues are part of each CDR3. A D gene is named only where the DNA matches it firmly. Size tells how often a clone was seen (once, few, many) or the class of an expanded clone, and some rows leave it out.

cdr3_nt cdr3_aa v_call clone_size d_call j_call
TGTGCCAGCAGCCAAGAATTCCCCAGCTATGGCTACACCTTC CASSQEFPSYGYTF TRBV4-2 NA NA TRBJ1-2
TGCGCCAGCAGCCCGCAGGGGGATACGCAGTATTTT CASSPQGDTQYF TRBV5-1 NA NA TRBJ2-3
TGCGCCAGCAGTCTCGACAGGAACTATGGCTACACCTTC CASSLDRNYGYTF TRBV23-1 NA NA TRBJ1-2
TGCAGTGCTAGTAGGGGGCTAAAATATGGCTACACCTTC CSASRGLKYGYTF TRBV20-1 NA TRBD1 TRBJ1-2
TGTGCCAGCAGTTTAGCGGGGCCTGGAAACACCATATATTTT CASSLAGPGNTIYF TRBV28 NA NA TRBJ1-3
TGTGCCAGCAGCTTAGTGGCTAGCGGTACGCAGTATTTT CASSLVASGTQYF TRBV13 NA TRBD2 TRBJ2-3
TGTGCCAGCAGCTTGGGCCAGCGCTCTAGCACAGATACGCAGTATTTT CASSLGQRSSTDTQYF TRBV5-4 NA NA TRBJ2-3
TGTGCCAGCAGGCAGGGGGCTGGAAACACCATATATTTT CASRQGAGNTIYF TRBV6-5 NA TRBD1 TRBJ1-3
TGTGCCAGCAGCGTGGGGGCTGGAGCTGAAGCTTTCTTT CASSVGAGAEAFF TRBV9 NA NA TRBJ1-1
TGTGCCAGCAGCGCTCTCGGGGATACGCAGTATTTT CASSALGDTQYF TRBV9 NA NA TRBJ2-3
TGTGCCAGCAGTTTTATCCCTCCGACAACCTACGAGCAGTACTTC CASSFIPPTTYEQYF TRBV27 NA NA TRBJ2-7
TGTGCCAGCAGCTCACTGAACTCTGGAAACACCATATATTTT CASSSLNSGNTIYF TRBV11-1 NA NA TRBJ1-3
TGTGCCAGCAGCTTGGGACAGTACTATGGCTACACCTTC CASSLGQYYGYTF TRBV19 NA TRBD1 TRBJ1-2
TGCGCCAGCAGCTTGCCGGGGGAAAATACGCAGTATTTT CASSLPGENTQYF TRBV5-1 NA NA TRBJ2-3
TGTGCCTGGAGTGTATCCCTCAGGGCTTTCTTT CAWSVSLRAFF TRBV30 NA NA TRBJ1-1
TGTGCCAGCAGCCTACCCTCCCCCGGGACCGGGGAGCTGTTTTTT CASSLPSPGTGELFF TRBV13 NA NA TRBJ2-2
TGTGCCAGCAGTTACGCGGGACAGGGCTATAATTCACCCCTCCACTTT CASSYAGQGYNSPLHF TRBV6-8 NA TRBD1 TRBJ1-6
TGTGCCAGCAGTTCCCCCTCTCAGGGGGCCGGTCAGCCCCAGCATTTT CASSSPSQGAGQPQHF TRBV28 NA TRBD1 TRBJ1-5
TGTGCCAGCAGCCTCCGGGCAGATACGCAGTATTTT CASSLRADTQYF TRBV14 NA NA TRBJ2-3
TGTGCCAGCTCACCGGGACTAGCGGGGGGGCCGGAGTATACGCAGTATTTT CASSPGLAGGPEYTQYF TRBV18 NA TRBD2 TRBJ2-3
TGTGCCAGCAGCTTAGATCTTACAATGGGGGCAGGTTCGAGCACAGATACGCAGTATTTT CASSLDLTMGAGSSTDTQYF TRBV11-2 NA NA TRBJ2-3
TGTGCCAGCAGCGACAGGGTGACTAATGAAAAACTGTTTTTT CASSDRVTNEKLFF TRBV7-8 NA TRBD1 TRBJ1-4
TGTGCCAGCAGCGTCGACAGCTACTATGGCTACACCTTC CASSVDSYYGYTF TRBV9 NA NA TRBJ1-2
TGTGCCAGCAGCCCCCTCCGAGGGAGCAGTCAAGAGACCCAGTACTTC CASSPLRGSSQETQYF TRBV5-4 NA NA TRBJ2-5
TGTGCCAGCAGCCCGGGGGTTTACACCGGGGAGCTGTTTTTT CASSPGVYTGELFF TRBV3-1/TRBV3-2 few NA TRBJ2-2
TGTGCCAGCACCTTGACTAGCGGGGGGTACGAGCAGTACTTC CASTLTSGGYEQYF TRBV28 NA TRBD2 TRBJ2-7
TGTGCCAGCAGTAGGCGACAGGGACACACAGATACGCAGTATTTT CASSRRQGHTDTQYF TRBV6-5 NA TRBD1 TRBJ2-3
TGTGCCAGCAGCCTAGGACCCGGGGGTAGCAATCAGCCCCAGCATTTT CASSLGPGGSNQPQHF TRBV9 NA NA TRBJ1-5
TGTGCCAGCAGTATGACAGGGAACACCGGGGAGCTGTTTTTT CASSMTGNTGELFF TRBV6-5 NA NA TRBJ2-2
TGTGCCAGTAGTAGAGCCCGGGACTACTCTGGAAACACCATATATTTT CASSRARDYSGNTIYF TRBV19 NA NA TRBJ1-3
TGTGCCAGTAGTATAGAGTGGACTAGAGGAAGGAATGAGCAGTTCTTC CASSIEWTRGRNEQFF TRBV19 NA TRBD2 TRBJ2-1
TGTGCCTGGAGTCCCCCGGGTGGCTACACCTTC CAWSPPGGYTF TRBV30 NA NA TRBJ1-2
TGTGCCAGCAGCGTAGCTACGGAGGGTTGGGAGACCCAGTACTTC CASSVATEGWETQYF TRBV9 NA NA TRBJ2-5
TGCGCCAGCAGCTTGGTGGGGGACGTGACAGGGGCCGCCCGCTATGGCTACACCTTC CASSLVGDVTGAARYGYTF TRBV5-1 once TRBD1 TRBJ1-2
TGTGCCAGTAGTATGGCCGCCGCCAAAAACATTCAGTACTTC CASSMAAAKNIQYF TRBV19 once NA TRBJ2-4
TGCGCCAGCAGCTCAGACTTGTACCAAGAGACCCAGTACTTC CASSSDLYQETQYF TRBV5-1 NA NA TRBJ2-5
TGCGCCAGCAGCTTGGAGCGGGGACCGTACAATGAGCAGTTCTTC CASSLERGPYNEQFF TRBV5-1 NA TRBD2 TRBJ2-1
TGCGCCAGCAGCCTCAAAACGAAACAGGCCTCGTATTCACCCCTCCACTTT CASSLKTKQASYSPLHF TRBV5-1 NA NA TRBJ1-6
TGTGCCACCAGTGACCCAGGCAGGGGGCAGTTAGGCGAGCAGTACTTC CATSDPGRGQLGEQYF TRBV24-1 NA TRBD1 TRBJ2-7
TGTGCCAGTAGTATTGGACAGGGGGCTCTCTACGAGCAGTACTTC CASSIGQGALYEQYF TRBV19 NA TRBD1 TRBJ2-7
TGCGCCAGCAGCTTGACGACAGGGGGCGCGGTCGGCGAGACCCAGTACTTC CASSLTTGGAVGETQYF TRBV5-1 NA TRBD1 TRBJ2-5
TGTGCCAGCAGTGGGGCACAGGGGGGTTTGGGAGAGACCCAGTACTTC CASSGAQGGLGETQYF TRBV2 few TRBD1 TRBJ2-5
TGTGCCATCAGCATGACAGGATCCGGCACAGATACGCAGTATTTT CAISMTGSGTDTQYF TRBV10-3 NA NA TRBJ2-3
TGTGCCAGCTCACCGACAGGTCCCGGTAATGAAAAACTGTTTTTT CASSPTGPGNEKLFF TRBV18 NA NA TRBJ1-4
TGTGCCAGCAACTCGGGAGGGCCAGGGGAAGCTTTCTTT CASNSGGPGEAFF TRBV6-5 NA NA TRBJ1-1
TGCGCCAGCAGCTTGGGGGGAGGGAGCACTGAAGCTTTCTTT CASSLGGGSTEAFF TRBV5-1 NA NA TRBJ1-1
TGTGCCAGCAACTTACGCGGGACAGGTCTGTACGAGCAGTACTTC CASNLRGTGLYEQYF TRBV27 NA TRBD1 TRBJ2-7
TGTGCCAGCAGCTTAGGAGGCTATCAGCCCCAGCATTTT CASSLGGYQPQHF TRBV7-9 NA NA TRBJ1-5
TGTGCCAGCAGTTTAGTTCCGGGACAGGCCTCACCCCTCCACTTT CASSLVPGQASPLHF TRBV27 NA TRBD1 TRBJ1-6
TGTGCCAGCAGTGAAGCGCCACTAGCTTATCTGCAGTATTTT CASSEAPLAYLQYF TRBV2 once NA TRBJ2-3
TGTGCCAGCAGTTTAGTGCGGGGCGTGAGCAATGAGCAGTTCTTC CASSLVRGVSNEQFF TRBV27 NA NA TRBJ2-1
TGTGCCAGCAGCCCCGGACTAGCGGGGGGTCCGGGCTCGGTCGAGCAGTACTTC CASSPGLAGGPGSVEQYF TRBV5-6 NA TRBD2 TRBJ2-7
TGTGCCAGCAGTGACTTCACAGATACGCAGTATTTT CASSDFTDTQYF TRBV28 NA NA TRBJ2-3
TGTGCCAGCAGCCAGCCCTCAGGGGCCCCTTATAGCAATCAGCCCCAGCATTTT CASSQPSGAPYSNQPQHF TRBV28 NA NA TRBJ1-5
TGTGCCAGCAGCCAAGGACTGAGGGACAGCAAGAACACTGAAGCTTTCTTT CASSQGLRDSKNTEAFF TRBV4-2 NA TRBD1 TRBJ1-1